These 13 T cell receptor beta chains originate from one sample sequenced in a study of blood T cell repertoires in COVID-19. The protocol was immunoSEQ multiplex PCR, while the TCRdb copy is restricted to in-frame clones and leaves out a portion. Here the sample spans 90,000 to 120,000 clones, under 95% being singletons. The sample was peripheral blood. The receptors derive from a woman in her thirties with acute or convalescent COVID-19.

This chain uses TRBV29-1 with TRBJ2-1, with 9 bases identical to TRBD2. Per the germline V gene, CDR1 is SQVTM and CDR2 is ANQGSEA. The V and J ends lost 3 bases and 4 bases, in that order; junction bases with no gene match: 4. The CDR3 is 14 residues long. The DNA for the CDR3 is TGCAGCGTTGATCGGCTAGCGGGGTACAATGAGCAGTTCTTC. This sequence encodes CSVDRLAGYNEQFF.

The CDR3 sequence is CSVFSGGAYNEQFF. CDR3 DNA: TGCAGCGTCTTTAGCGGGGGGGCGTACAATGAGCAGTTCTTC. The rearrangement joins TRBV29-1 to TRBJ2-1; TRBD2 matches at 11 bases. Losses at the gene ends were 6 bases for V and 4 bases for J; bases not matched to a gene: 5. CDR3 length: 14 amino acids. Germline CDR1 and CDR2: SQVTM and ANQGSEA.

This clone turned up a few times. V gene TRBV5-6 combines with J gene TRBJ1-2; 9 positions match TRBD1. After removal of 4 bases from V and 4 bases from J, the junction contained 11 bases not matched to a gene. The CDR3 totals 16 residues. Germline-derived CDR1 and CDR2 are SGHDT and YYEEEE. CDR3 in amino acids: CASSTGGQGSGYGYTF. The CDR3 DNA reads as TGTGCCAGCAGCACAGGCGGACAGGGGAGCGGCTATGGCTACACCTTC.

This clone was counted a single time. The rearrangement uses TRBV19 and TRBJ1-5; D not certain. Trimming stripped 7 bases from V and 5 bases from J, with 12 bases between. Germline values: CDR1 LNHDA, CDR2 SQIVND (reference sequence). CDR3 size: 13 residues. The CDR3, as DNA: TGTGCCAGTATCAATCAGCAGGATCAGCCCCAGCATTTT. Its protein is CASINQQDQPQHF. The whole variable domain, remainder taken from reference TRBV19 and TRBJ1-5, is DGGITQSPKYLFRKEGQNVTLSCEQNLNHDAMYWYRQDPGQGLRLIYYSQIVNDFQKGDIAEGYSVSREKKESFPLTVTSAQKNPTAFYLCASINQQDQPQHFGDGTRLSIL.

V is TRBV29-1 and J is TRBJ2-7; the match to TRBD1 covers 10 bases. V shed 7 bases, J shed 5 bases, and the junction held 11 bases outside the gene matches. The CDR3 consists of 14 residues. Germline loops: CDR1 SQVTM, CDR2 ANQGSEA. This chain's CDR3 is CSEKTRDRGDEQYF. Here the CDR3 DNA reads TGCAGCGAAAAGACCCGGGACAGGGGCGACGAGCAGTACTTC.

The chain couples TRBV9 to TRBJ1-2; tentative D call: TRBD1 (5 bases). Trimming removed 2 bases at V and 4 bases at J, with 12 bases between. CDR1 and CDR2 (germline): SGDLS, YYNGEE. The CDR3 sequence is 14 residues long. CDR3 DNA sequence: TGTGCCAGCAGCGTGGGGGACTCTCGCTATGGCTACACCTTC. It yields the protein CASSVGDSRYGYTF.

The table lists this clone with a count of one. The CDR3 sequence is CASSWDRREGPQEGEETQYF. CDR3 DNA sequence: TGTGCCAGCAGCTGGGACCGGCGGGAGGGCCCTCAGGAGGGGGAAGAGACCCAGTACTTC. This rearrangement joins TRBV5-4 to TRBJ2-5; 9 nucleotides match TRBD2. V shed 3 bases and J 3 bases; nucleotides not matched to a gene: 21. This CDR3 has 20 amino acids. Germline V lookup: CDR1 SGHNT, CDR2 YYREEE (reference sequence).

The chain links TRBV9 to TRBJ1-4; 8 bases agree with TRBD1. The V segment lost 2 bases and the J segment 7 bases; nucleotides outside the gene matches: 7. The CDR3 has 15 amino acids. Germline-derived CDR1 and CDR2 are SGDLS and YYNGEE. The chain's CDR3 is CASSVGAGGFEKLFF. In DNA, the CDR3 is TGTGCCAGCAGCGTGGGGGCAGGGGGCTTTGAAAAACTGTTTTTT.

V is TRBV6-5 and J is TRBJ1-3; D gene uncertain. The CDR3 contains 15 residues. The germline gives CDR1 MNHEY, CDR2 SVGAGI. The V and J ends lost 2 bases and 0 bases respectively, with 8 bases between them. This CDR3 reads CASSYSGVSGNTIYF. The CDR3 coding sequence is TGTGCCAGCAGTTACAGCGGGGTCTCTGGAAACACCATATATTTT.

The gene calls are TRBV18 and TRBJ2-3, with D maybe TRBD2 (5 bases). The germline V and J ends were trimmed by 1 base and 5 bases, with 10 bases remaining between them. Per the germline V gene, CDR1 is KGHSH and CDR2 is LQKENI. This CDR3 contains 14 residues. The CDR3 is CASSPRGNGDTQYF. The CDR3, as DNA: TGTGCCAGCTCACCACGAGGGAATGGAGATACGCAGTATTTT.

The chain employs TRBV7-9 and TRBJ2-1; possibly TRBD2 for D (6 bases). V gave up 4 bases and J gave up 6 bases, with 19 bases separating them. The germline V gene encodes CDR1 SEHNR and CDR2 FQNEAQ (reference sequence). The CDR3 has 16 residues. The CDR3 is CASSSPGDPPPNEQFF. CDR3 sequence (DNA): TGTGCCAGCAGCTCGCCGGGAGACCCACCCCCCAATGAGCAGTTCTTC. Variable domain in full (rest from reference TRBV7-9 and TRBJ2-1): DTGVSQNPRHKITKRGQNVTFRCDPISEHNRLYWYRQTLGQGPEFLTYFQNEAQLEKSRLLSDRFSAERPKGSFSTLEIQRTEQGDSAMYLCASSSPGDPPPNEQFFGPGTRLTVL.

The chain links TRBV18 to TRBJ2-7, with TRBD1 matching over 10 bases. Germline CDR1 KGHSH, CDR2 LQKENI. The CDR3 has 15 amino acids. The junction had 5 bases not matched to a gene; V was cut back by 3 bases and J by 3 bases. CDR3 DNA: TGTGCCAGCTCACCGGGACAGGGGACATACTACGAGCAGTACTTC. This gives the protein CASSPGQGTYYEQYF.

The chain links TRBV6-2 or TRBV6-3 to TRBJ1-2; D is perhaps TRBD1 (5 bases). The CDR3 length is 15 residues. The ends were cut back, 0 bases at V and 7 bases at J, with 15 bases in the middle. CDR1 MNHEY and CDR2 SVGEGT come from the germline V gene. CDR3 nucleotide sequence: TGTGCCAGCAGTTACTCGATCCAGGGATCGTCTGGCTACACCTTC. Protein sequence: CASSYSIQGSSGYTF.